The 23 T cell receptor beta chains below all came from one sample that was sequenced in a study of response to subunit inactivated influenza vaccine. MiXCR, run by TCRdb on the RT-PCR reads, gives a single entry per CDR3 protein. The sample contains hundreds of thousands of distinct CDR3 sequences, roughly 13% of which appear only once. The sample here was PBMCs from blood, taken 14 to 15 days before vaccination. The source of these receptors is a man between 50 and 59 years old who received an inactivated influenza vaccine.

V usage is TRBV18 and J usage is TRBJ2-2; no reliable D call. V was shortened by 2 bases and J by 4 bases, with 11 bases between the two germline ends. The germline V gene has CDR1 KGHSH and CDR2 LQKENI. CDR3 length: 15 amino acids. This CDR3 is CASSPVWAATGELFF. CDR3 DNA sequence: TGTGCCAGCTCACCAGTTTGGGCAGCCACCGGGGAGCTGTTTTTT.

Ten or more counts support this clonotype. The rearrangement uses TRBV28 and TRBJ2-3; TRBD1 agrees at 8 bases. The V gene's germline CDR1 is MDHEN and CDR2 SYDVKM. The J segment lost 8 bases and the V segment lost 4 bases, leaving 14 bases of the junction unmatched. The CDR3 has 16 residues. CDR3 loop: CASSSPSTGAKGTQYF. DNA for the CDR3: TGTGCCAGCAGTTCACCCTCGACAGGGGCGAAGGGTACGCAGTATTTT.

This clonotype has at least ten counts. The chain combines TRBV5-1 with TRBJ1-6; weak D call: TRBD1 (6 bases). V was shortened by 0 bases and J by 8 bases, with 6 bases between the two germline ends. Germline V gene data show CDR1 as SGHRS and CDR2 as YFSETQ. CDR3 length equals 13 residues. CDR3 amino acids: CASSLGQDSPLHF. For the CDR3, the DNA is TGCGCCAGCAGCTTGGGACAGGATTCACCCCTCCACTTT.

The V call is TRBV28, the J call TRBJ2-5; D not certain. Per the germline V gene, CDR1 is MDHEN and CDR2 is SYDVKM. The CDR3 has 13 amino acids. Trimming cost V 7 bases and J 5 bases, with 14 bases left between them. The CDR3: CASNGSRRETQYF. CDR3 sequence (DNA): TGTGCCAGCAACGGCTCTCGGCGGGAGACCCAGTACTTC.

V is TRBV4-3 and J is TRBJ1-2; possibly TRBD1 for D (6 bases). The CDR3 sequence is 13 residues long. Trimming shortened V by 9 bases and J by 3 bases, and 14 bases separated the two germline ends. Germline CDR1 reads LGHNA; CDR2 reads YSLEER. This CDR3 is CASRRGPDYGYTF. DNA for the CDR3: TGCGCCAGTCGGCGGGGGCCCGACTATGGCTACACCTTC.

V and J are TRBV10-3 and TRBJ2-1, with TRBD2 matching 10 bases. Germline V gives CDR1 ENHRY, CDR2 SYGVKD. The CDR3 is made up of 16 amino acids. V was clipped by 6 bases and J by 9 bases; unmatched bases: 14. In DNA form, the CDR3 reads TGTGCCATCAGCAGTTCTAGCGGGAGATTGTTTGGTGAGCAGTTCTTC. Its translation: CAISSSSGRLFGEQFF.

The chain couples TRBV7-8 to TRBJ2-3, with 10 bases identical to TRBD2. CDR3 length: 16 residues. V was clipped by 6 bases and J by 5 bases; unmatched bases: 11. Germline CDR1 SGHVS, CDR2 FQNEAQ. As DNA, the CDR3 is TGTGCCAGCAGATCTACCACTAGCGGGGAAGGAGATACGCAGTATTTT. It translates to CASRSTTSGEGDTQYF.

The chain recombines TRBV11-2 with TRBJ1-1; D call uncertain. Trimming stripped 10 bases from V and 0 bases from J, with 15 bases between. The CDR3 is made up of 14 amino acids. The germline V gene encodes CDR1 SGHAT and CDR2 FQNNGV. CDR3 bases: TGTGCCACCACAATTTCGGCCTTGAACACTGAAGCTTTCTTT. Its protein is CATTISALNTEAFF.

This rearrangement joins TRBV14 to TRBJ1-6, with 7 bases lining up with TRBD1. V trimming: 2 bases; J trimming: 6 bases; junction bases outside the gene matches: 4. The CDR3 totals 15 residues. Looked up from germline, CDR1 is SGHDN and CDR2 is FVKESK. The CDR3 is CASSQPGQANSPLHF. DNA for the CDR3: TGTGCCAGCAGCCAACCCGGACAGGCTAATTCACCCCTCCACTTT.

This clonotype was counted only a few times. The chain joins TRBV12-3 or TRBV12-4 to TRBJ2-1; the D gene is possibly TRBD2 (5 bases). CDR3 length equals 12 residues. The germline V and J ends were trimmed by 7 bases and 8 bases, with 12 bases remaining between them. CDR3 DNA: TGTGCCAGCAAAGGGCTAGCCGATGAGCAGTTCTTC. Protein: CASKGLADEQFF.

The CDR3 DNA is TGCAGTGCTAGTCGCCCTGGACAGGGGGCACCGATTCCGGGTGGCTACACCTTC. This gives the protein CSASRPGQGAPIPGGYTF. This chain connects TRBV20-1 to TRBJ1-2; TRBD1 matches at 11 bases. Germline trimming cut 3 bases from V and 7 bases from J; bases unmatched to any gene: 19. This CDR3 spans 18 amino acids. CDR1 and CDR2 (germline): DFQATT, SNEGSKA (reference sequence).

The chain employs TRBV6-2 or TRBV6-3 and TRBJ2-1; D ambiguous. The CDR3 runs 12 residues. V lost 6 bases, J lost 8 bases, and 11 bases lay in between. CDR1 and CDR2 (germline): MNHEY, SVGEGT. The CDR3 is CASSLVIDEQFF. In DNA, the CDR3 is TGTGCCAGCAGCCTCGTAATCGATGAGCAGTTCTTC.

The CDR3 is CASTWGGTEAFF. In nucleotides, the CDR3 is TGTGCCAGCACCTGGGGGGGGACTGAAGCTTTCTTT. This rearrangement joins TRBV12-3 or TRBV12-4 to TRBJ1-1, with D possibly matching TRBD1 (5 bases). Trimming cost V 7 bases and J 5 bases, with 11 bases left between them. The CDR3 has 12 amino acids.

A few counts support this clonotype. This chain uses TRBV10-3 with TRBJ2-7; D might be TRBD2 (6 bases). V gave up 7 bases and J gave up 3 bases, with 13 bases separating them. The CDR3 length is 13 residues. In germline, CDR1 is ENHRY, CDR2 SYGVKD. CDR3 loop: CAINPAEGYEQYF. CDR3 DNA sequence: TGTGCCATCAATCCAGCGGAGGGCTACGAGCAGTACTTC.

This clonotype was detected a few times. The chain has TRBV7-2 and TRBJ2-3; 8 bases line up with TRBD2. The CDR3 is 14 amino acids. Germline values: CDR1 SGHTA, CDR2 FQGNSA. With 6 bases clipped from V and 7 bases from J, the junction kept 9 bases outside the gene matches. The CDR3 DNA reads TGTGCCAGCAGAAGGTACGGGGGGGCGAATACGCAGTATTTT. Its protein is CASRRYGGANTQYF.

This clonotype was recorded at least ten times. The chain carries TRBV10-3 and TRBJ2-3, with TRBD1 matching over 8 bases. Germline trimming cut 4 bases from V and 0 bases from J; bases unmatched to any gene: 9. Germline lookup yields CDR1 ENHRY and CDR2 SYGVKD. The CDR3 runs 17 residues. The CDR3 DNA reads TGTGCCATCAGTGTGGGGGGACAGGACCCTAGCACAGATACGCAGTATTTT. Translating gives CAISVGGQDPSTDTQYF.

This clonotype was recorded a few times. The chain links TRBV6-1 to TRBJ2-7; D is uncertain. Germline V CDR1 and CDR2: MNHNS, SASEGT. V lost 1 base, J lost 1 base, and 8 bases lay in between. The CDR3 totals 14 residues. In nucleotides, the CDR3 is TGTGCCAGCAGTGAAGACGGACGATCCTACGAGCAGTACTTC. This sequence encodes CASSEDGRSYEQYF.

The chain combines TRBV25-1 with TRBJ2-1; 10 nucleotides agree with TRBD1. This CDR3 region has 16 residues. V lost 4 bases, J lost 7 bases, and 10 bases stayed unmatched. Germline values: CDR1 MGHDK, CDR2 SYGVNS. The CDR3 sequence: CASSAPGDRGTNEQFF. The CDR3 nucleotides are TGTGCCAGCAGTGCCCCTGGGGACAGGGGAACGAATGAGCAGTTCTTC.

The chain employs TRBV3-1 and TRBJ2-5; 14 bases map to TRBD2. The CDR3 is 15 residues long. The V and J ends lost 5 bases and 5 bases, in that order; junction bases with no gene match: 4. Germline V CDR1 and CDR2: LGHDT, YNNKEL (reference sequence). The CDR3 nucleotides are TGTGCCAGCAGCGGACTAGCGGGGGGTTATGAGACCCAGTACTTC. The encoded protein is CASSGLAGGYETQYF.

The chain uses TRBV7-9 and TRBJ2-7, with D possibly TRBD2 on 5 matching bases. Germline loops: CDR1 SEHNR, CDR2 FQNEAQ (reference sequence). The CDR3 has 14 amino acids. The V and J ends lost 5 bases and 0 bases respectively, with 11 bases between them. The CDR3 nucleotides are TGTGCCAGCAGCCGGCCTAGCAGCTCCTACGAGCAGTACTTC. Its translation is CASSRPSSSYEQYF.

The chain joins TRBV20-1 to TRBJ2-3; 10 positions agree with TRBD2. With V trimmed by 5 bases and J by 1 base, 6 bases remained unmatched. Germline CDR1 is DFQATT and CDR2 is SNEGSKA (reference sequence). The CDR3 is 15 residues long. This CDR3 reads CSAGTGTSGTDTQYF. CDR3 DNA: TGCAGTGCTGGGACCGGGACTAGCGGCACAGATACGCAGTATTTT.

The V and J genes are TRBV4-3 and TRBJ1-1; D unclear. The CDR3 length is 15 residues. V lost 3 bases, J lost 6 bases, and 17 bases lay in between. CDR1 and CDR2 from the germline V gene are LGHNA and YSLEER. The chain's CDR3 is CASSHSPTTDSEAFF. In DNA, the CDR3 is TGCGCCAGCAGCCATTCGCCGACGACTGACTCTGAAGCTTTCTTT.

This clonotype was counted ten times or more. The V gene is TRBV5-1, the J gene TRBJ2-3, with TRBD2 matching 7 bases. The V gene's germline CDR1 is SGHRS and CDR2 YFSETQ. With V trimmed by 0 bases and J by 3 bases, 4 bases remained unmatched. The CDR3 is 15 residues long. CDR3 amino acids: CASSLVAGETDTQYF. The CDR3 DNA reads as TGCGCCAGCAGCTTGGTTGCGGGAGAAACAGATACGCAGTATTTT. Full variable domain (outside the CDR3, taken from reference TRBV5-1 and TRBJ2-3): KAGVTQTPRYLIKTRGQQVTLSCSPISGHRSVSWYQQTPGQGLQFLFEYFSETQRNKGNFPGRFSGRQFSNSRSEMNVSTLELGDSALYLCASSLVAGETDTQYFGPGTRLTVL.